Listed below are T cell receptor beta chains from one sample, sequenced in a study of T cells in Graves' hyperthyroidism and ophthalmopathy. From the multiplex PCR reads, TCRdb called clonotypes with MiXCR, one entry per CDR3 protein. The table shows fewer than 650,000 distinct CDR3 sequences, with 35% to 50% occurring only once. Sequenced material: peripheral blood or thyroid tissue (not recorded which). These receptors all stem from an adult woman with Graves' disease, either hyperthyroidism or ophthalmopathy (not recorded which). The CDR3 runs from the conserved cysteine through the conserved F or W. A D gene is named only where the DNA matches it firmly. Clone size is shown for a subset of rows, as once, few, many or a class of expanded clone.

size	D	V	J	CDR3	DNA
few	.	TRBV12-3/TRBV12-4	TRBJ2-7	CASSFTPPHEQYF	TGTGCCAGCAGTTTCACCCCACCCCACGAGCAGTACTTC
.	.	TRBV10-3	TRBJ1-5	CAISVDTTNQPQHF	TGTGCCATCAGTGTAGACACAACCAATCAGCCCCAGCATTTT
once	.	TRBV14	TRBJ1-1	CASSQDLRSEAFF	TGTGCCAGCAGCCAAGATCTCCGATCTGAAGCTTTCTTT
many	.	TRBV7-8	TRBJ1-1	CASSLVVANTEAFF	TGTGCCAGCAGCTTAGTCGTCGCGAACACTGAAGCTTTCTTT
.	TRBD1	TRBV10-3	TRBJ1-6	CAIANRGNSPLHF	TGTGCCATAGCAAACAGGGGGAATTCACCCCTCCACTTT
.	.	TRBV20-1	TRBJ1-6	CSARLMDSPLHF	TGCAGTGCTAGGTTAATGGATTCACCCCTCCACTTT
.	.	TRBV2	TRBJ1-2	CASSGGASYGYTF	TGTGCCAGCAGTGGGGGGGCAAGCTATGGCTACACCTTC
.	.	TRBV7-9	TRBJ1-2	CASSLGTATNGYTF	TGTGCCAGCAGCTTAGGGACGGCTACGAATGGCTACACCTTC
many	TRBD2	TRBV20-1	TRBJ2-5	CSAATISGTSEETQYF	TGCAGTGCCGCGACTATTAGCGGGACCTCCGAAGAGACCCAGTACTTC
.	.	TRBV20-1	TRBJ2-5	CSARDGGLGETQYF	TGCAGTGCTAGAGATGGAGGTCTCGGAGAGACCCAGTACTTC
many	.	TRBV12-3/TRBV12-4	TRBJ1-5	CASSLLAQPQHF	TGTGCCAGCAGTTTACTGGCTCAGCCCCAGCATTTT
few	TRBD2	TRBV12-3/TRBV12-4	TRBJ2-5	CASSLGLAGGARWETQYF	TGTGCCAGCAGCCTTGGACTAGCGGGAGGAGCGAGGTGGGAGACCCAGTACTTC
few	TRBD1	TRBV29-1	TRBJ2-3	CSVTRGRVLTDTQYF	TGCAGCGTGACCAGGGGGCGCGTGTTAACAGATACGCAGTATTTT
many	TRBD1	TRBV2	TRBJ1-6	CASRRDSHSSPLHF	TGTGCCAGCAGACGGGACAGCCATTCCTCACCCCTCCACTTT
.	TRBD1	TRBV24-1	TRBJ1-5	CATSRTPGQGAVSNQPQHF	TGTGCCACCAGTCGGACTCCGGGACAGGGGGCGGTTAGCAATCAGCCCCAGCATTTT
many	TRBD1	TRBV7-9	TRBJ1-2	CASSQTGNYGYTF	TGTGCCAGCAGCCAGACAGGGAACTATGGCTACACCTTC
.	TRBD2	TRBV14	TRBJ2-3	CASSDQNSGRNRADTQYF	TGTGCCAGCAGCGATCAGAATAGCGGGAGGAACAGGGCAGATACGCAGTATTTT
.	TRBD2	TRBV4-3	TRBJ2-7	CASSQTGLVYEQYF	TGCGCCAGCAGCCAAACGGGACTAGTCTACGAGCAGTACTTC
.	.	TRBV29-1	TRBJ2-7	CSVEGGTGSREQYF	TGCAGCGTTGAAGGGGGAACAGGGTCGCGTGAGCAGTACTTC
.	.	TRBV6-5	TRBJ2-5	CASSYSEETQYF	TGTGCCAGCAGTTACTCTGAAGAGACCCAGTACTTC
.	.	TRBV2	TRBJ1-5	CASSGPGRNQPQHF	TGTGCCAGCAGTGGGCCAGGACGCAATCAGCCCCAGCATTTT
.	.	TRBV4-2	TRBJ2-7	CASSQAETRAEQYF	TGTGCCAGCAGCCAAGCCGAGACTAGAGCCGAGCAGTACTTC
.	.	TRBV29-1	TRBJ1-1	CSVELMTSSSNTEAFF	TGCAGCGTTGAATTAATGACTTCCTCCTCGAACACTGAAGCTTTCTTT
.	.	TRBV2	TRBJ1-4	CASSPWDMVEKLFF	TGTGCCAGCAGCCCCTGGGACATGGTCGAAAAACTGTTTTTT
.	.	TRBV19	TRBJ1-2	CASSTGPALANYGYTF	TGTGCCAGTAGCACCGGGCCGGCGTTAGCTAACTATGGCTACACCTTC
few	.	TRBV15	TRBJ1-1	CATSRDILQLQGLNTEAFF	TGTGCCACCAGCAGAGATATTCTCCAGTTGCAGGGGCTGAACACTGAAGCTTTCTTT
few	.	TRBV10-2	TRBJ1-2	CASRQQVNYGYTF	TGCGCCAGCAGGCAACAAGTGAACTATGGCTACACCTTC
.	TRBD1	TRBV29-1	TRBJ2-7	CSVDGTEGYEQYF	TGCAGCGTCGACGGGACAGAAGGCTACGAGCAGTACTTC
few	.	TRBV6-5	TRBJ2-2	CASRRLIRANTGELFF	TGTGCCAGCAGACGACTGATCCGGGCGAACACCGGGGAGCTGTTTTTT
.	.	TRBV24-1	TRBJ1-1	CATRAGGVGEAFF	TGTGCCACCAGGGCCGGTGGTGTGGGTGAAGCTTTCTTT
.	TRBD1	TRBV7-3	TRBJ1-6	CASSNQGAGSPLHF	TGTGCCAGCAGCAATCAGGGGGCGGGTTCACCCCTCCACTTT
.	TRBD1	TRBV10-3	TRBJ2-2	CAITTGGYTGELFF	TGTGCCATCACCACAGGGGGCTACACCGGGGAGCTGTTTTTT
.	.	TRBV29-1	TRBJ2-7	CSVEDRAYEQYF	TGCAGCGTTGAAGACAGGGCCTACGAGCAGTACTTC
many	.	TRBV7-8	TRBJ1-6	CASSQANRDSPLHF	TGTGCCAGCAGCCAAGCTAATCGGGATTCACCCCTCCACTTT
.	.	TRBV2	TRBJ1-2	CASSEAADMNYGYTF	TGTGCCAGCAGTGAAGCCGCGGATATGAACTATGGCTACACCTTC
.	.	TRBV5-1	TRBJ1-1	CASSLGPPSEAFF	TGCGCCAGCAGCTTGGGACCGCCGTCCGAAGCTTTCTTT
few	.	TRBV20-1	TRBJ1-4	CSARAAGRGKLFF	TGCAGTGCTAGAGCAGCAGGGAGGGGAAAACTGTTTTTT
.	.	TRBV2	TRBJ2-7	CASVGSNNGEQYF	TGTGCCAGCGTCGGATCGAACAACGGGGAGCAGTACTTC
many	.	TRBV2	TRBJ1-5	CASNPGRGYQPQHF	TGTGCCAGCAACCCGGGGAGGGGGTATCAGCCCCAGCATTTT